This T cell receptor (beta chain) was sequenced during a study of blood T cell repertoires in COVID-19 (dated by TCRdb to between 2020 and 2021). Broadly, across the study: The collaborator samples originated in the United States, Italy and Spain and spanned the acute and convalescent phases of COVID-19. The prospective study material was composed of cDNA or gDNA derived from T cells, B-cell-depleted T cells, or PBMCs. Deeply sampled blood TCRbeta repertoires from subjects exposed to, actively infected with, or recovered from COVID-19 were included in the dataset. The repertoires were released in a freely available public database meant as a resource for research on the immune response to SARS-CoV-2. Samples were obtained from the ongoing ImmuneRACE study (first 160 participants) and from roughly 1,300 subjects provided by 6 global collaborators. A de-identified subject ID, COVID-19 status, age in years and sex were almost always included in the sample metadata. HLA class I and class II types, where available, came from metadata supplied by the sample provider rather than from assay-based typing.

On this clone: The specificity of this receptor is unknown. Within one base of it there is no much larger clone, and no base qualities were kept.

Study-level results and caveats: The quantity of clinical and demographic metadata differed by source and by participant and was supplied without curation.

Collaborating institutions collected whole blood in K2EDTA tubes following their own protocols. For TCRbeta analysis, collaborators shipped samples in one of three forms: frozen whole blood, isolated PBMCs, or DNA extracted from either of those sample types. The immunoSEQ Assay, a bias-controlled multiplex PCR, was used to amplify TCRbeta CDR3 regions from genomic DNA. The study's own analysis went as follows. The number of nucleated cells in each sample was estimated from the amplification of reference gene primers within the assay. To quantify the absolute abundance of each unique TCRbeta CDR3 rearrangement, sequence reads were collapsed and filtered. For each sample, productive Simpson clonality was calculated as the square root of Simpson's diversity index over productive rearrangements. TCRdb re-hosts the immuneACCESS table, in-frame sequences only. Its copies lack some clones; in the studies checked, an unresolved V gene accounts for under half of them, and the cause for the rest is not known. V and J calls and clone size come straight from that table; D and trimming were deduced from the DNA. This sample is represented by more than 100,000 clones; roughly 84% of them were singletons. About 1.5% of the sample lies in the top ten.

V was cut back by 5 bases and J by 9 bases, leaving a gap of 17 bases between them. Counted from cysteine to phenylalanine, this CDR3 has 14 amino acids. Only the CDR3 DNA is retained, 42 bases long and in frame from the first base. The germline V gene (reference sequence) provides CDR1 SEHNR and CDR2 FQNEAQ. The sequenced sample was peripheral blood. The rearranged segments are TRBV7-9 and TRBJ2-1; perhaps TRBD2 is the D gene, with 5 bases matching. The TCR sequence derives from a man aged 60 to 69 with acute or convalescent COVID-19. The CDR3 protein sequence reads: CASSPGLPRPEQFF. The DNA is as follows: TGTGCCAGCAGCCCCGGACTCCCCCGGCCTGAGCAGTTCTTC.